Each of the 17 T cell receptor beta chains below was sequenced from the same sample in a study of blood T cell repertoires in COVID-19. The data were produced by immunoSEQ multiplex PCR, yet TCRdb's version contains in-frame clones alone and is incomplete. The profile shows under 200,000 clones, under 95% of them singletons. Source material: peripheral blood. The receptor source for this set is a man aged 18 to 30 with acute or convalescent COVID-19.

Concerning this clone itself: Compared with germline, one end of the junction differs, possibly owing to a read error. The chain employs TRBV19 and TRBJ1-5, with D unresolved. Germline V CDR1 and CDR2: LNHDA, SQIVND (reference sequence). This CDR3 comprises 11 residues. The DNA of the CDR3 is TGTGCCAGTAGTATTAACGGCCAGGTGAATTTT. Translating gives CASSINGQVNF.

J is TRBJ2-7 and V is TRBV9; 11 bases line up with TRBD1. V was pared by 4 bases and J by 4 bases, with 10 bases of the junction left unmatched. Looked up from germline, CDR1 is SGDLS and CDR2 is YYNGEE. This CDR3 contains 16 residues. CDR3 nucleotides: TGTGCCAGCAGCCTCACCCCGGACAGGGGGCGTTACGAGCAGTACTTC. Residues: CASSLTPDRGRYEQYF. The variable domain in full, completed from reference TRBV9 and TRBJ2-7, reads DSGVTQTPKHLITATGQRVTLRCSPRSGDLSVYWYQQSLDQGLQFLIQYYNGEERAKGNILERFSAQQFPDLHSELNLSSLELGDSALYFCASSLTPDRGRYEQYFGPGTRLTVT.

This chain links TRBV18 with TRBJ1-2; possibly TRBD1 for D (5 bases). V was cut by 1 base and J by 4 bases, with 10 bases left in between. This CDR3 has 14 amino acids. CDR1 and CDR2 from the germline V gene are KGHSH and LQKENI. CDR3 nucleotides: TGTGCCAGCTCACCACAAGGGGAAGGCTATGGCTACACCTTC. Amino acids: CASSPQGEGYGYTF. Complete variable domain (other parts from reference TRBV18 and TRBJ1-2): NAGVMQNPRHLVRRRGQEARLRCSPMKGHSHVYWYRQLPEEGLKFMVYLQKENIIDESGMPKERFSAEFPKEGPSILRIQQVVRGDSAAYFCASSPQGEGYGYTFGSGTRLTVV.

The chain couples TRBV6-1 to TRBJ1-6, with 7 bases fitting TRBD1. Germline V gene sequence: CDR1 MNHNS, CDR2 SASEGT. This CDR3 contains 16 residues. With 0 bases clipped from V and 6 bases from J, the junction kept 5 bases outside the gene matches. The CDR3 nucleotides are TGTGCCAGCAGTGAAGCGGGGACAGCTTTTAATTCACCCCTCCACTTT. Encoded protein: CASSEAGTAFNSPLHF.

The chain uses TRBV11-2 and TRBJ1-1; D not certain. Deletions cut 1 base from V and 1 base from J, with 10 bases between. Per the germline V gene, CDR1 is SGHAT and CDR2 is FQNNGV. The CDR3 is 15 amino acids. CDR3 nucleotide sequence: TGTGCCAGCAGCTTAGGCGTAGGGAGGAACACTGAAGCTTTCTTT. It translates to CASSLGVGRNTEAFF.

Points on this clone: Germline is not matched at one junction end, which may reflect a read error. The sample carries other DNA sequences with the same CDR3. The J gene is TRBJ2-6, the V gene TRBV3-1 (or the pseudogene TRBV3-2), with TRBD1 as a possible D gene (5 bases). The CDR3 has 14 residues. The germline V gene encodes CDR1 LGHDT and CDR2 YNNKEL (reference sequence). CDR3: CASSQPTGANVLTF. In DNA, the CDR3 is TGTGCCAGCAGCCAACCTACTGGGGCCAACGTCCTAACTTTC.

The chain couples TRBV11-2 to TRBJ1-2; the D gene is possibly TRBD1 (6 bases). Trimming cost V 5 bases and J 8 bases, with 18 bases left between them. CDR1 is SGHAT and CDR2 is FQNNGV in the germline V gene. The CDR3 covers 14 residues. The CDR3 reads CASSPGAGAHGYTF. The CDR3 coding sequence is TGTGCCAGCAGCCCAGGGGCCGGGGCCCACGGCTACACCTTC.

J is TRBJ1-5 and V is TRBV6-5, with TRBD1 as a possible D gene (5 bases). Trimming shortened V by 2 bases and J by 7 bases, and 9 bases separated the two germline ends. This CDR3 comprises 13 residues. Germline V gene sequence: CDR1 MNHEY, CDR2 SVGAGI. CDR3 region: CASSYGGWQPQHF. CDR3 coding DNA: TGTGCCAGCAGTTACGGGGGGTGGCAGCCCCAGCATTTT.

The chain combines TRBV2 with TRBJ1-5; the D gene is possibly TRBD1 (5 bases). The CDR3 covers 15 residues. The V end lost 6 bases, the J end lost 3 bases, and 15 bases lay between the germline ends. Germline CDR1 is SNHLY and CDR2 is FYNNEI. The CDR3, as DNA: TGTGCCAGCAGGATGGGAGGGGCCTCCAATCAGCCCCAGCATTTT. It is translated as CASRMGGASNQPQHF. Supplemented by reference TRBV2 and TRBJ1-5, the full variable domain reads EPEVTQTPSHQVTQMGQEVILRCVPISNHLYFYWYRQILGQKVEFLVSFYNNEISEKSEIFDDQFSVERPDGSNFTLKIRSTKLEDSAMYFCASRMGGASNQPQHFGDGTRLSIL.

CDR3 bases: TGTGCCAGCTCGCCAGCGGGGGGGCCGGGAGAGCAGTACTTC. It codes for CASSPAGGPGEQYF. The chain uses TRBV6-6 and TRBJ2-7; 10 bases map to TRBD2. The ends lost 8 bases at V and 7 bases at J; junction bases unmatched: 11. The germline CDR1 and CDR2 sequences are MNHNY and SVGAGI (reference sequence). The CDR3 is made up of 14 amino acids.

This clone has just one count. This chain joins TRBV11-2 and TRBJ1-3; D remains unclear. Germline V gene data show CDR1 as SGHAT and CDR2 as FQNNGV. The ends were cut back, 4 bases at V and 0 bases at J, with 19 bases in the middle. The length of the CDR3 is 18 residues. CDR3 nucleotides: TGTGCCAGCAGCTCCCTTCTGGAGGCAGGCCGCTCTGGAAACACCATATATTTT. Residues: CASSSLLEAGRSGNTIYF. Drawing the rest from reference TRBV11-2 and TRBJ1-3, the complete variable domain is EAGVAQSPRYKIIEKRQSVAFWCNPISGHATLYWYQQILGQGPKLLIQFQNNGVVDDSQLPKDRFSAERLKGVDSTLKIQPAKLEDSAVYLCASSSLLEAGRSGNTIYFGEGSWLTVV.

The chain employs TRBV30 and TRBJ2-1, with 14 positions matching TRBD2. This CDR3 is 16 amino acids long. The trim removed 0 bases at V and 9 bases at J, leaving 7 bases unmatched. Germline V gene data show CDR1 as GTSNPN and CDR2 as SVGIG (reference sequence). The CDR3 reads CAWSVLGTSGSGEQFF. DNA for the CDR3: TGTGCCTGGAGTGTACTCGGGACTAGCGGGAGTGGTGAGCAGTTCTTC.

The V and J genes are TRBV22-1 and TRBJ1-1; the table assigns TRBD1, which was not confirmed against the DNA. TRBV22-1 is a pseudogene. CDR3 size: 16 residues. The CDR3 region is CPGSVPNRDTYTEAFF. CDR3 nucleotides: TGTCCTGGGAGCGTTCCGAACCGGGACACCTACACTGAAGCTTTCTTT.

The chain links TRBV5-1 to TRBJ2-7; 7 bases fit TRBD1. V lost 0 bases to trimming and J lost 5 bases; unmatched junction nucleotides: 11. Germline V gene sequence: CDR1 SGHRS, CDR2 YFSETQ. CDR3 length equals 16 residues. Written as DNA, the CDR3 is TGCGCCAGCAGCTTGGGGCAGGGGGTAACGAGGAACGAGCAGTACTTC. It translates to CASSLGQGVTRNEQYF.

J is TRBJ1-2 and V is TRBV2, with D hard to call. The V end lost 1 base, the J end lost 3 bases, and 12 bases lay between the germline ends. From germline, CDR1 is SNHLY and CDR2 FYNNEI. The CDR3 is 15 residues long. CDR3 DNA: TGTGCCAGCAGTGAAGGACACGCAACGGACTATGGCTACACCTTC. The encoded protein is CASSEGHATDYGYTF.

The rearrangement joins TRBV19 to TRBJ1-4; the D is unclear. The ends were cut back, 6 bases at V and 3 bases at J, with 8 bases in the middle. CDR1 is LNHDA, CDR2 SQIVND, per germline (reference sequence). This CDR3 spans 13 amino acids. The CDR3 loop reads CASRTVSNEKLFF. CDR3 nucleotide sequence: TGTGCCAGTAGAACAGTCTCTAATGAAAAACTGTTTTTT.

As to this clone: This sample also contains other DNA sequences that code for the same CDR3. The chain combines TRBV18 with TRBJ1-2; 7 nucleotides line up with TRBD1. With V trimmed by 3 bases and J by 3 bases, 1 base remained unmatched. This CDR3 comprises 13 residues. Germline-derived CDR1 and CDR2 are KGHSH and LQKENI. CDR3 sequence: CASSPGTDYGYTF. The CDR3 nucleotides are TGTGCCAGCTCACCCGGGACAGACTATGGCTACACCTTC. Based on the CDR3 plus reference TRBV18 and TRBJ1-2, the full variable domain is NAGVMQNPRHLVRRRGQEARLRCSPMKGHSHVYWYRQLPEEGLKFMVYLQKENIIDESGMPKERFSAEFPKEGPSILRIQQVVRGDSAAYFCASSPGTDYGYTFGSGTRLTVV.